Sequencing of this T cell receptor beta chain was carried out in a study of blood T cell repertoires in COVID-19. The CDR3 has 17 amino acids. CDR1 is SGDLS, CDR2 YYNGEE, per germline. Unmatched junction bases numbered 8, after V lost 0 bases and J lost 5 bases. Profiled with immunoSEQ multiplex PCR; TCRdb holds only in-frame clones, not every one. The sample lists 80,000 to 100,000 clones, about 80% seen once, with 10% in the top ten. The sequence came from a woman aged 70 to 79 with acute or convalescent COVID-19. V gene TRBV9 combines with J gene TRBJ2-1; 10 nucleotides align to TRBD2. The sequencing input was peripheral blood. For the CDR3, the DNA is TGTGCCAGCAGCGTAGCCCTAGCGGGAGTAGGGGACAATGAGCAGTTCTTC. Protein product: CASSVALAGVGDNEQFF. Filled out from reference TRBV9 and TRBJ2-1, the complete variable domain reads DSGVTQTPKHLITATGQRVTLRCSPRSGDLSVYWYQQSLDQGLQFLIQYYNGEERAKGNILERFSAQQFPDLHSELNLSSLELGDSALYFCASSVALAGVGDNEQFFGPGTRLTVL.